This record looks at one TCR beta chain sequence and its context. This specimen includes other DNA sequences encoding the same CDR3. As originally analysed: Amplifying reference gene primers gave estimates of nucleated cell counts. The repertoire was sequenced with immunoSEQ multiplex PCR; TCRdb's copy has only in-frame clones and lacks some. The V and J calls and clone size come from that table; D and trimming were worked out from the DNA. The table includes 110,000 to 150,000 clones, about 86% detected once. Trimming took 3 bases from V and 5 from J; bases not matched to a gene: 0. The CDR3 length is 13 residues. From germline, CDR1 is KGHSH and CDR2 LQKENI. The source of the sample is a study of blood T cell repertoires in COVID-19. Study-level background: Samples of COVID-19 (acute and convalescent) were obtained from the United States, Italy and Spain. Sample material is recorded as cDNA or gDNA derived from T cells, B-cell-depleted T cells, or PBMCs.

Material: peripheral blood. This sequence was found in an older woman with acute or convalescent COVID-19. The chain combines TRBV18 with TRBJ1-5, with 8 bases lining up with TRBD1. The CDR3 here is CASSPDRDQPQHF. The CDR3 DNA reads TGTGCCAGCTCACCGGACAGGGATCAGCCCCAGCATTTT.